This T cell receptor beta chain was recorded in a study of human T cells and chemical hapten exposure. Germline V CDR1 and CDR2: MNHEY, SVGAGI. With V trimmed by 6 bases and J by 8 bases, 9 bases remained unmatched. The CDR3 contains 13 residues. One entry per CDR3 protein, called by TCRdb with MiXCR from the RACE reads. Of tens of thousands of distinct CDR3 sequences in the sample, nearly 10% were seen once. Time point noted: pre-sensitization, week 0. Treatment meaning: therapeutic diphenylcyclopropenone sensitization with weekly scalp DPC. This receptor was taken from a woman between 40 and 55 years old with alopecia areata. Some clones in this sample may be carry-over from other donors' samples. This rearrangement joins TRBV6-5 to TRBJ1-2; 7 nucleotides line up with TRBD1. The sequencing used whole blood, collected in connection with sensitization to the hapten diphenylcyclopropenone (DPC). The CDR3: CASRRRGTAGYTF. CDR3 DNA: TGTGCCAGCAGGAGGAGAGGGACAGCGGGCTACACCTTC.